This TCR beta chain stems from a study of blood T cell repertoires in COVID-19. Study context: Sources were T cells, B-cell-depleted T cells, or PBMCs; the material itself was cDNA or gDNA.

Germline-derived CDR1 and CDR2 are SQVTM and ANQGSEA. V dropped 4 bases and J dropped 6; count of bases not matched to a gene: 7. The CDR3 contains 15 residues. This clone was seen a single time. As processed by the authors: Quantification of nucleated cells was approximated via reference gene primer amplification. Only in-frame clones appear in the TCRdb table, and some are missing; sequencing was by immunoSEQ multiplex PCR. Clonal size and the V and J genes are those of that table, whereas D and trimming came from the DNA. The sample yields roughly 60,000 clones, approximately 85% seen once. This chain uses TRBV29-1 with TRBJ1-5; 12 bases match TRBD1. Sequencing was carried out using peripheral blood. The clonotype originates from a human donor in a cohort sampled during active COVID-19. The CDR3 loop is CSVAPGQGAGQPQHF. In DNA form, the CDR3 reads TGCAGCGTTGCCCCGGGACAGGGGGCTGGTCAGCCCCAGCATTTT.